Following are 22 T cell receptor beta chains from one sample sequenced in a study of T cell responses to AZD1222 COVID-19 vaccine. Libraries were prepared by immunoSEQ multiplex PCR; TCRdb keeps only in-frame clonotypes and omits some of them. Counted here are 150,000 or so clones, roughly 92% occurring once; the ten biggest clones make up 2.6%. The sequenced sample was peripheral blood, obtained on day 0 of AZD1222 vaccination. These receptors all come from an adult in good health.

This clone occurred once. This chain joins TRBV6-2 or TRBV6-3 and TRBJ1-6, with D unresolved. V lost 2 bases to trimming and J lost 16 bases, with 12 bases between them. In germline, CDR1 is MNHEY, CDR2 SVGEGT. The CDR3 extends over 12 amino acids. This chain's CDR3 is CASSYDAPVLHF. The CDR3 DNA reads as TGTGCCAGCAGTTACGATGCGCCAGTTCTCCACTTT.

This chain links TRBV2 with TRBJ1-2, with 8 positions matching TRBD1. Germline V CDR1 and CDR2: SNHLY, FYNNEI. The CDR3 is 14 residues long. V lost 7 bases to trimming and J lost 5 bases; unmatched junction nucleotides: 9. In DNA, the CDR3 is TGTGCCAGCAATGTACGACAGGGGAGTTATGGCTACACCTTC. This translates into CASNVRQGSYGYTF.

This clone has only a few counts. The CDR3 bases are TGTGCCAGCACCCGAGGACAAACCGACCTGCCGAGGACCCAGTACTTC. Translating it yields CASTRGQTDLPRTQYF. This chain joins TRBV7-8 and TRBJ2-5; weak D call: TRBD1 (5 bases). From germline, CDR1 is SGHVS and CDR2 FQNEAQ. This CDR3 has 16 amino acids. The ends were cut back, 7 bases at V and 7 bases at J, with 25 bases in the middle.

The table lists this clone with a count of one. The V call is TRBV20-1, the J call TRBJ2-7, with D perhaps being TRBD1 or TRBD2 (5 bases each). Between the trimmed V and J ends, which lost 3 bases and 7 bases, there was a span of 19 bases. CDR3 length: 14 amino acids. CDR1 and CDR2 (germline): DFQATT, SNEGSKA (reference sequence). The CDR3 nucleotides read TGCAGTGCTAGTTTTCCAGGGACGGGGTGGGAGCAGTACTTC. Translation: CSASFPGTGWEQYF.

To note about this clone: A junction boundary mismatches the germline segment, possibly from a read error. This chain uses TRBV10-2 with TRBJ1-2, with 7 bases identical to TRBD1. This CDR3 has 13 amino acids. CDR1 and CDR2 (germline): WSHSY, SAAADI. CDR3 coding DNA: TGCGCCAGCAATGAGGGGACAGCCGCTGGCTACACCTTC. Translating it yields CASNEGTAAGYTF.

The rearrangement joins TRBV6-5 to TRBJ1-5; D is uncertain. The CDR3 consists of 14 residues. CDR1 and CDR2 (germline): MNHEY, SVGAGI. The V gene lost 3 bases and the J gene lost 5 bases, with 11 bases spanning the gap. CDR3 residues: CASSYSGPHQPQHF. CDR3 bases: TGTGCCAGCAGTTATTCCGGGCCGCATCAGCCCCAGCATTTT.

The rearrangement links TRBV27 to TRBJ2-5, with 8 bases aligning to TRBD2. This CDR3 is built from 17 residues. Trimming cost V 3 bases and J 1 base; bases outside gene matches: 10. Per the germline V gene, CDR1 is MNHEY and CDR2 is SMNVEV (reference sequence). The CDR3 protein is CASSFTPLREAQETQYF. The CDR3 DNA follows: TGTGCCAGCAGTTTTACTCCTCTGCGGGAGGCCCAAGAGACCCAGTACTTC.

This rearrangement joins TRBV6-5 to TRBJ2-3; tentatively, D is TRBD1 (5 bases). Germline V lookup: CDR1 MNHEY, CDR2 SVGAGI. Trimming stripped 7 bases from V and 4 bases from J, with 9 bases between. CDR3 length: 12 amino acids. CDR3 residues: CASTQGSDTQYF. The CDR3 region has the DNA TGTGCCAGCACGCAGGGATCAGATACGCAGTATTTT.

V and J are TRBV2 and TRBJ1-1; D remains unclear. Looked up from germline, CDR1 is SNHLY and CDR2 is FYNNEI. This CDR3 has 14 amino acids. V lost 1 base, J lost 2 bases, and 8 bases lay in between. CDR3 sequence reads: CASSEGWRNTEAFF. The CDR3 coding sequence is TGTGCCAGCAGTGAAGGTTGGAGAAACACTGAAGCTTTCTTT.

The rearrangement uses TRBV6-4 and TRBJ1-6; 9 positions match TRBD1. The CDR3 spans 16 residues. V was clipped by 4 bases and J by 6 bases; unmatched bases: 7. CDR1 is MRHNA, CDR2 SNTAGT, per germline. DNA for the CDR3: TGTGCCAGCAGTGCCACCGGGACAGGGATTAATTCACCCCTCCACTTT. Encoded protein: CASSATGTGINSPLHF.

This clone has a single count. This chain joins TRBV14 and TRBJ2-5; the D is unclear. The CDR3 consists of 15 residues. Germline CDR1 reads SGHDN; CDR2 reads FVKESK. V dropped 2 bases and J dropped 2 bases, with 12 bases sitting between them. The CDR3 DNA reads TGTGCCAGCAGCCAATCGGTTGGCAGACAAGAGACCCAGTACTTC. Amino acids: CASSQSVGRQETQYF. The complete variable domain, with remaining parts taken from reference TRBV14 and TRBJ2-5, reads EAGVTQFPSHSVIEKGQTVTLRCDPISGHDNLYWYRRVMGKEIKFLLHFVKESKQDESGMPNNRFLAERTGGTYSTLKVQPAELEDSGVYFCASSQSVGRQETQYFGPGTRLLVL.

The chain couples TRBV6-5 to TRBJ1-6; 7 nucleotides agree with TRBD1. The CDR3 covers 15 residues. Germline V gives CDR1 MNHEY, CDR2 SVGAGI. The J segment lost 10 bases and the V segment lost 3 bases, leaving 9 bases of the junction unmatched. The CDR3 is CASSYERGLRSPLHF. CDR3 nucleotides: TGTGCCAGCAGTTATGAGAGGGGGCTTCGGTCACCCCTCCACTTT.

The chain couples TRBV9 to TRBJ2-3; 11 bases line up with TRBD2. The CDR3 is made up of 16 amino acids. V was clipped by 0 bases and J by 4 bases; unmatched bases: 4. Germline V gene lookup returns CDR1 SGDLS and CDR2 YYNGEE. The CDR3 DNA follows: TGTGCCAGCAGCGTAGGGACTAGCGGGCTAGCAGATACGCAGTATTTT. Protein sequence: CASSVGTSGLADTQYF.

The chain carries TRBV7-9 and TRBJ2-7; D is ambiguous. CDR3 length equals 11 residues. Germline V gene lookup returns CDR1 SEHNR and CDR2 FQNEAQ (reference sequence). Trimming cost V 2 bases and J 5 bases, with 4 bases left between them. The CDR3 here is CASSLSHEQYF. The CDR3 nucleotides are TGTGCCAGCAGCTTATCACACGAGCAGTACTTC.

This chain uses TRBV27 with TRBJ2-1, with 11 bases matching TRBD2. The CDR3 consists of 20 residues. After removal of 1 base from V and 7 bases from J, the junction contained 18 bases not matched to a gene. Looked up from germline, CDR1 is MNHEY and CDR2 is SMNVEV (reference sequence). CDR3 DNA: TGTGCCAGCAGTTTATTCCCTCCCTCCCAACTAGCGGGAGACGTGAATGAGCAGTTCTTC. Translated, it gives CASSLFPPSQLAGDVNEQFF.

The chain combines TRBV13 with TRBJ2-6; 12 bases agree with TRBD2. CDR3 length: 20 amino acids. The ends lost 5 bases at V and 2 bases at J; junction bases unmatched: 13. Germline CDR1 PRHDT, CDR2 FYEKMQ (reference sequence). This CDR3 is CASSTKTSGSPPTGANVLTF. The CDR3 region has the DNA TGTGCCAGCAGCACTAAGACTAGCGGGAGTCCCCCTACTGGGGCCAACGTCCTGACTTTC. Complete variable domain (other parts from reference TRBV13 and TRBJ2-6): AAGVIQSPRHLIKEKRETATLKCYPIPRHDTVYWYQQGPGQDPQFLISFYEKMQSDKGSIPDRFSAQQFSDYHSELNMSSLELGDSALYFCASSTKTSGSPPTGANVLTFGAGSRLTVL.

The chain employs TRBV12-3 or TRBV12-4 and TRBJ2-2; D is undetermined. Trimming pared 5 bases from V and 8 bases from J, leaving 9 bases between. CDR3 size: 12 residues. CDR3: CASSAHGGELFF. CDR3 DNA sequence: TGTGCCAGCAGTGCACACGGAGGGGAGCTGTTTTTT.

There are a few counts of this clone. The chain links TRBV7-9 to TRBJ1-1; D unclear. Trimming took off 1 base at V and 0 bases at J, with 3 bases between the two ends. The CDR3 runs to 13 residues. The germline V gene encodes CDR1 SEHNR and CDR2 FQNEAQ (reference sequence). The CDR3 is CASSLGMNTEAFF. CDR3 DNA: TGTGCCAGCAGCTTAGGTATGAACACTGAAGCTTTCTTT.

This clone was picked up a small number of times. V usage is TRBV5-4 and J usage is TRBJ1-1; maybe TRBD1 (6 bases). The germline V gene encodes CDR1 SGHNT and CDR2 YYREEE (reference sequence). V lost 4 bases and J 5 bases, leaving 21 bases between the germline ends. This CDR3 is built from 16 residues. The CDR3: CASSRPTTGRGTEAFF. The DNA for the CDR3 is TGTGCCAGCAGCCGCCCAACCACCGGGAGGGGGACTGAAGCTTTCTTT.

This chain uses TRBV18 with TRBJ1-1; D may be TRBD1 (5 bases). Deletions cut 3 bases from V and 4 bases from J, with 12 bases between. In germline, CDR1 is KGHSH, CDR2 LQKENI. CDR3 length: 14 amino acids. The CDR3 protein is CASSPGRGGTEAFF. DNA for the CDR3: TGTGCCAGCTCACCGGGGAGGGGTGGCACTGAAGCTTTCTTT.

The chain has TRBV5-1 and TRBJ2-2; 10 nucleotides agree with TRBD1. CDR3 length: 15 residues. CDR1 SGHRS and CDR2 YFSETQ come from the germline V gene. Losses at the gene ends were 3 bases for V and 5 bases for J; bases not matched to a gene: 4. CDR3 DNA: TGCGCCAGCAGCTCCGGGACAGGGGAAACCGGGGAGCTGTTTTTT. It specifies CASSSGTGETGELFF. Together with reference TRBV5-1 and TRBJ2-2, the CDR3 gives the full variable domain: KAGVTQTPRYLIKTRGQQVTLSCSPISGHRSVSWYQQTPGQGLQFLFEYFSETQRNKGNFPGRFSGRQFSNSRSEMNVSTLELGDSALYLCASSSGTGETGELFFGEGSRLTVL.

The chain has TRBV4-1 and TRBJ1-1; 8 bases match TRBD1. This CDR3 is built from 16 residues. Per the germline V gene, CDR1 is MGHRA and CDR2 is YSYEKL. V gave up 4 bases and J gave up 1 base; unmatched junction bases: 8. The CDR3 DNA sequence: TGCGCCAGCAGCCTTGACAGGGGAGGGGGGAACACTGAAGCTTTCTTT. It is translated as CASSLDRGGGNTEAFF.